The 6 T cell receptor beta chains presented below share a single source sample, sequenced in a study of cytomegalovirus exposure and HLA in healthy donors. PCR amplification relied on 60 Vbeta primers (plus 13 Jbeta primers). Method: immunoSEQ multiplex PCR; TCRdb's copy keeps in-frame clones and lacks some. The sample lists about 140,000 clones; 70% were seen once. Material: PBMCs. These receptors were collected from a woman in her twenties or thirties in good health and CMV-seronegative.

The sample holds many counts of this clone. The rearrangement joins TRBV2 to TRBJ1-5; the D gene is possibly TRBD1 (5 bases). V dropped 8 bases and J dropped 2 bases, with 10 bases sitting between them. The CDR3 length is 13 residues. Looked up from germline, CDR1 is SNHLY and CDR2 is FYNNEI. CDR3 sequence (DNA): TGTGCCAGCGGCAGGGCGGGCAATCAGCCCCAGCATTTT. Amino acid sequence: CASGRAGNQPQHF.

This clone was detected only a few times. V and J are TRBV29-1 and TRBJ1-5, with TRBD1 matching over 10 bases. Germline CDR1 reads SQVTM; CDR2 reads ANQGSEA. The CDR3 length is 13 residues. Trimming at V came to 7 bases and at J to 3 bases, leaving 3 bases not matched to a gene. CDR3 DNA sequence: TGCAGCGCCGGACAGGGGGACAATCAGCCCCAGCATTTT. This codes for CSAGQGDNQPQHF.

The chain uses TRBV6-6 and TRBJ2-2, with a possible D match to TRBD1 (6 bases). Trimming pared 8 bases from V and 0 bases from J, leaving 7 bases between. The CDR3 consists of 13 residues. Germline lookup yields CDR1 MNHNY and CDR2 SVGAGI (reference sequence). The CDR3 is CASGGPNTGELFF. The DNA for the CDR3 is TGTGCCAGCGGGGGCCCGAACACCGGGGAGCTGTTTTTT.

This clone was recorded a few times. J is TRBJ2-1 and V is TRBV2; 7 nucleotides align to TRBD1. The germline gives CDR1 SNHLY, CDR2 FYNNEI. This CDR3 region has 12 residues. Trimming cost V 6 bases and J 6 bases; bases outside gene matches: 2. The CDR3 sequence: CASRGDSNEQFF. In DNA form, the CDR3 reads TGTGCCAGCAGGGGGGACAGCAATGAGCAGTTCTTC.

In its sample, this clone was seen once. This sequence joins TRBV4-1 and TRBJ1-5, with no clear D. This CDR3 is built from 15 residues. Germline values: CDR1 MGHRA, CDR2 YSYEKL. Trimming shortened V by 3 bases and J by 0 bases, and 9 bases separated the two germline ends. The CDR3 protein is CASSQASFSNQPQHF. The CDR3 DNA follows: TGCGCCAGCAGCCAGGCCTCGTTTAGCAATCAGCCCCAGCATTTT.

Only a few counts were recorded for this clone. This rearrangement joins TRBV9 to TRBJ2-5; 10 nucleotides align to TRBD2. From germline, CDR1 is SGDLS and CDR2 YYNGEE. This CDR3 spans 16 amino acids. The V and J ends lost 3 bases and 1 base, in that order; junction bases with no gene match: 6. The DNA of the CDR3 is TGTGCCAGCAGCGCCCAATCTAGCGGGGGCCAAGAGACCCAGTACTTC. This sequence encodes CASSAQSSGGQETQYF.